A selection of T cell receptor beta chains follows, all from one sample in a study of T-cell reconstitution after alpha-beta-depleted transplantation in children. TCRdb analysed the PCR reads with MiXCR anew, one entry per CDR3 protein. The data contain over 200,000 distinct CDR3 sequences, about 11% of them singletons. The sample here was PBMCs, taken before TCRalphabeta/CD19-depleted stem cell transplant. The receptors originated from a child younger than two with acute myeloid leukemia, due to receive a stem cell transplant. Each CDR3 is given with its conserved first and last residue. D genes are given only for firm matches. Clone size is stated in some rows and not others, as once, few, many or a class when expanded.

many	TRBV29-1	.	TRBJ2-2	TGCAGCGTTAGAGGACAGACGAACACCGGGGAGCTGTTTTTT	CSVRGQTNTGELFF
many	TRBV5-1	.	TRBJ2-1	TGCGCCAGCAGCAGCATGGACACCTACAATGAGCAGTTCTTC	CASSSMDTYNEQFF
.	TRBV19	.	TRBJ2-5	TGTGCCAGTAACTCCAGAAACCAAGAGACCCAGTACTTC	CASNSRNQETQYF
.	TRBV7-9	.	TRBJ1-6	TGTGCCAGCAGCTTAGCCCATAATTCACCCCTCCACTTT	CASSLAHNSPLHF
many	TRBV28	.	TRBJ1-1	TGTGCCAGCATCCCGGGACAGAACACTGAAGCTTTCTTT	CASIPGQNTEAFF
.	TRBV19	.	TRBJ2-7	TGTGCCAGTAGAGGGAGCTCCTACGTGCAGTACTTC	CASRGSSYVQYF
many	TRBV7-7	.	TRBJ2-7	TGTGCTTCTGTGGTTCGCGTCCGCGTCTCCTACGAGCAGTACTTC	CASVVRVRVSYEQYF
many	TRBV6-5	.	TRBJ2-7	TGTGCCAGCAGCCGAGACGGGGACAAGCAACGATCCTACGAGCAGTACTTC	CASSRDGDKQRSYEQYF
many	TRBV5-5	.	TRBJ2-7	TGTGCCAGCAGCGCCCAGGGACTCGCCTACGAGCAGTACTTC	CASSAQGLAYEQYF
many	TRBV12-3/TRBV12-4	.	TRBJ1-4	TGTGCCAGCACCAATCAGGGGCTAAGGAATGAAAAACTGTTTTTT	CASTNQGLRNEKLFF
many	TRBV12-3/TRBV12-4	.	TRBJ2-3	TGTGCCAGCAGTTTTTTCTCGATAACCAGGCCAGATACGCAGTATTTT	CASSFFSITRPDTQYF
many	TRBV5-1	TRBD1	TRBJ2-7	TGCGCCAGCAGCCCGTCGACAGGGGGAGGGGAGCAGTACTTC	CASSPSTGGGEQYF
.	TRBV2	.	TRBJ2-6	TGTGCCAGCAGTGAAGCCGGCAGGCCTGGGGCCAACGTCCTGACTTTC	CASSEAGRPGANVLTF
many	TRBV11-2	.	TRBJ2-1	TGTGCCAGCAGCCCCGCCTGGGGGCGATCCGGCAATGAGCAGTTCTTC	CASSPAWGRSGNEQFF
.	TRBV19	.	TRBJ1-1	TGTGCCAGTAGTTTCCAGGGTAGTCACACTGAAGCTTTCTTT	CASSFQGSHTEAFF
many	TRBV2	.	TRBJ2-1	TGTGCCGCCAGGAAGGGGGGTCTGAATGAGCAGTTCTTC	CAARKGGLNEQFF
few	TRBV9	TRBD1	TRBJ2-1	TGTGCCAGCAGCGCGACAGGGAATGAGCAGTTCTTC	CASSATGNEQFF
many	TRBV4-3	.	TRBJ2-5	TGCGCCAGCAGCCAAGGCCCATTAGAGACCCAGTACTTC	CASSQGPLETQYF
.	TRBV14	TRBD2	TRBJ2-5	TGTGCCAGCAGCCAATACGGGAGGGCCTTTGAGACCCAGTACTTC	CASSQYGRAFETQYF
many	TRBV11-2	.	TRBJ1-4	TGTGCCAGCAGCTCGCCTCGGTCCTACAATGAAAAACTGTTTTTT	CASSSPRSYNEKLFF
many	TRBV7-2	.	TRBJ2-7	TGTGCCAGCAGCTTGTCTAGTGGGTACGAGCAGTACTTC	CASSLSSGYEQYF
many	TRBV27	.	TRBJ2-7	TGTGCCGGTCCAGCTCGAACGACCTACGAGCAGTACTTC	CAGPARTTYEQYF